Listed below are T cell receptor beta chains from one sample, sequenced in a study of response to subunit inactivated influenza vaccine. TCRdb re-called the RT-PCR reads with MiXCR, one entry per CDR3 protein. The sample carries about 520,000 distinct CDR3 sequences, 25% recorded once. The material sequenced was CD4+ T cells sorted from PBMCs, taken roughly 5 days after vaccination. The receptors shown here come from a man aged 50 to 60 who received an inactivated influenza vaccine. CDR3s include the opening cysteine and the closing phenylalanine or tryptophan. Each record gives: clone size, D gene, V gene, J gene, CDR3 DNA, CDR3 protein. D genes are given only for firm matches. Clone size appears in some rows only: once, few, many, or a class for an expanded clone.

clone_size: few; d_call: NA; v_call: TRBV20-1; j_call: TRBJ1-6; cdr3_nt: TGCAGTGCTAGAACCACAGGGTTGCCGTTAACCTCCTATAATTCACCCCTCCACTTT; cdr3_aa: CSARTTGLPLTSYNSPLHF
clone_size: NA; d_call: TRBD2; v_call: TRBV7-2; j_call: TRBJ2-7; cdr3_nt: TGTGCCAGCAGCTTTGCACTTCGGGGGGGCTACGAGCAGTACTTC; cdr3_aa: CASSFALRGGYEQYF
clone_size: few; d_call: NA; v_call: TRBV29-1; j_call: TRBJ1-1; cdr3_nt: TGCAGCGTTGATACCGACATGAACACTGAAGCTTTCTTT; cdr3_aa: CSVDTDMNTEAFF
clone_size: NA; d_call: NA; v_call: TRBV10-3; j_call: TRBJ2-3; cdr3_nt: TGTGCCATCAGCAAGACAGCTAGCACAGATACGCAGTATTTT; cdr3_aa: CAISKTASTDTQYF
clone_size: few; d_call: TRBD2; v_call: TRBV29-1; j_call: TRBJ2-3; cdr3_nt: TGCAGCGTAGCGGCTAGCGGGGGAAGCACAGATACGCAGTATTTT; cdr3_aa: CSVAASGGSTDTQYF
clone_size: NA; d_call: TRBD2; v_call: TRBV10-3; j_call: TRBJ2-1; cdr3_nt: TGTGCCACCCAGACTAGCGGGGGCCCCTACAATGAGCAGTTCTTC; cdr3_aa: CATQTSGGPYNEQFF
clone_size: NA; d_call: TRBD1; v_call: TRBV4-1; j_call: TRBJ2-2; cdr3_nt: TGCGCCAGCAGGTTAGGGACAGGGAATACCGGGGAGCTGTTTTTT; cdr3_aa: CASRLGTGNTGELFF
clone_size: NA; d_call: TRBD1; v_call: TRBV7-6; j_call: TRBJ1-6; cdr3_nt: TGTGCCAGCAGCCTGGGACAGAGAGATTCACCCCTCCACTTT; cdr3_aa: CASSLGQRDSPLHF
clone_size: NA; d_call: TRBD2; v_call: TRBV5-1; j_call: TRBJ2-3; cdr3_nt: TGCGCCAGCACCTTTTCGGGACTAAGAGATACGCAGTATTTT; cdr3_aa: CASTFSGLRDTQYF
clone_size: many; d_call: NA; v_call: TRBV12-3/TRBV12-4; j_call: TRBJ1-1; cdr3_nt: TGTGCCAGCAGTTTAGAAACAAGTAACACTGAAGCTTTCTTT; cdr3_aa: CASSLETSNTEAFF
clone_size: many; d_call: TRBD2; v_call: TRBV20-1; j_call: TRBJ2-2; cdr3_nt: TGCAGTGCTAGACTCCTAGCGGGGGGTAACACCGGGGAGCTGTTTTTT; cdr3_aa: CSARLLAGGNTGELFF